This T cell receptor (beta chain) was captured in a study of blood T cell repertoires in COVID-19. Background on the study: The United States, Italy and Spain were the sources of the acute and convalescent COVID-19 samples. T cells, B-cell-depleted T cells, or PBMCs provided the cDNA or gDNA that served as material.

Methods used by the authors: Counts of nucleated cells, estimated from reference gene primer amplification, were obtained. Clones were read by immunoSEQ multiplex PCR, and TCRdb kept only the in-frame ones, dropping some. V and J calls and clone size come straight from that table; D and trimming were deduced from the DNA. The repertoire consists of about 290,000 clones, with more than 85% occurring once and the leading ten covering approximately 4.2%. Germline V gene lookup returns CDR1 LGHDT and CDR2 YNNKEL (reference sequence). The CDR3 runs to 15 residues. Trimming left V 2 bases short and J 4 bases short, with 14 bases between.

The genes are TRBV3-1 (or the pseudogene TRBV3-2) and TRBJ1-1; D is ambiguous. Sequenced material: peripheral blood. This TCR was sampled from a man in his forties with acute or convalescent COVID-19. In DNA, the CDR3 is TGTGCCAGCAGCCAACACGAAGGCGCGGGCACTGAAGCTTTCTTT. This codes for CASSQHEGAGTEAFF.